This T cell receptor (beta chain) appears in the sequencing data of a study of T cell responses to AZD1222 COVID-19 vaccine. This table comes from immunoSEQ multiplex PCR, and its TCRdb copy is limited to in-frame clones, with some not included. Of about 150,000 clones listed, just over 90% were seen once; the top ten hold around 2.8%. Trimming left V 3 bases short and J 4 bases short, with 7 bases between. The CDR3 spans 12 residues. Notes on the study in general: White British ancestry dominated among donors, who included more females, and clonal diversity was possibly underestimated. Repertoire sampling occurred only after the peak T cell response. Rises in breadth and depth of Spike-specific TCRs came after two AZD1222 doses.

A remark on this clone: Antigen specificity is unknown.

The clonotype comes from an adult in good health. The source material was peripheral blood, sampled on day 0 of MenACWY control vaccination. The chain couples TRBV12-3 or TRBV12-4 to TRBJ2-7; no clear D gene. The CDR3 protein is CASSFRLYEQYF. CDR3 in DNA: TGTGCCAGCAGTTTTCGACTGTACGAGCAGTACTTC.